These T cell receptor beta chains were read from a single sample in a study of CD8+ T cells in alopecia areata. Produced via immunoSEQ multiplex PCR; TCRdb's table is partial and in-frame only. The sample contains around 180,000 clones, just under 65% of which appear only once. This specimen consisted of CD4+ T cells sorted from blood, obtained at approximately week 49, from a patient treated with tofacitinib. Receptor source: a human donor with alopecia areata. The CDR3 runs from the conserved cysteine through the conserved F or W. Each record gives: clone size, V gene, D gene, J gene, CDR3 DNA, CDR3 protein. The D gene is left open where the match is weak. Rows may omit the clone size; those that give it use once, few, many or a size class.

clone_size: -; v_call: TRBV29-1; d_call: TRBD2; j_call: TRBJ2-3; cdr3_nt: TGCAGCGCCGGGGGGCTAGCGGGGGCGCTTGACACAGATACGCAGTATTTT; cdr3_aa: CSAGGLAGALDTDTQYF
clone_size: -; v_call: TRBV6-5; d_call: -; j_call: TRBJ2-5; cdr3_nt: TGTGCCAGCAGCCGTAGCCCTGGCAGGGAGACCCAGTACTTC; cdr3_aa: CASSRSPGRETQYF
clone_size: many; v_call: TRBV4-3; d_call: TRBD1; j_call: TRBJ1-1; cdr3_nt: TGCGCCAGCAGCCGAGTACAGGGGGAAGCTTTCTTT; cdr3_aa: CASSRVQGEAFF
clone_size: -; v_call: TRBV29-1; d_call: -; j_call: TRBJ2-2; cdr3_nt: TGCAGCGCCCGGCCCGGGTACACCGGGGAGCTGTTTTTT; cdr3_aa: CSARPGYTGELFF
clone_size: -; v_call: TRBV30; d_call: -; j_call: TRBJ1-1; cdr3_nt: TGTGCCTGGAGTTTACCGAACACTGAAGCTTTCTTT; cdr3_aa: CAWSLPNTEAFF
clone_size: -; v_call: TRBV23-1; d_call: -; j_call: TRBJ1-6; cdr3_nt: TGCGCCAGCAGTCAACTTCTCATAATAACGTTCTCCTATAATTCACCCCTCCACTTT; cdr3_aa: CASSQLLIITFSYNSPLHF
clone_size: -; v_call: TRBV4-3; d_call: -; j_call: TRBJ1-6; cdr3_nt: TGCGCCAGCAGCCATGTAGACAGCTCCTATAATTCACCCCTCCACTTT; cdr3_aa: CASSHVDSSYNSPLHF
clone_size: -; v_call: TRBV29-1; d_call: -; j_call: TRBJ1-2; cdr3_nt: TGCAGCGCCGTCCCCCAGGGCAGGGCTGGCTACACCTTC; cdr3_aa: CSAVPQGRAGYTF
clone_size: few; v_call: TRBV5-5; d_call: -; j_call: TRBJ2-1; cdr3_nt: TGTGCCAGCAGCTTCCGGGACCGGAACTACCCTGAGCAGTTCTTC; cdr3_aa: CASSFRDRNYPEQFF
clone_size: -; v_call: TRBV29-1; d_call: -; j_call: TRBJ2-7; cdr3_nt: TGCAGCGTTGGACAGAGTGAGTTCCACGAGCAGTACTTC; cdr3_aa: CSVGQSEFHEQYF